One and the same sample provided the 24 T cell receptor beta chains below, sequenced in a study of response to subunit inactivated influenza vaccine. Using its own MiXCR run on the RT-PCR reads, TCRdb lists one record per CDR3 protein. In the table there are roughly 700,000 distinct CDR3 sequences, 14% of which are singletons. The sequencing here drew on PBMCs from blood, taken 14 to 15 days before vaccination. All receptors derive from a man aged 50 to 59 who received an inactivated influenza vaccine.

This rearrangement joins TRBV20-1 to TRBJ2-7, with a tentative D call TRBD1 (6 bases). V shed 0 bases and J shed 3 bases, with 27 bases lying between them. The germline V gene has CDR1 DFQATT and CDR2 SNEGSKA (reference sequence). The CDR3 runs to 19 residues. The CDR3: CSARDTQGTELGVGYEQYF. CDR3 bases: TGCAGTGCTAGAGATACCCAGGGGACGGAGTTAGGCGTGGGCTACGAGCAGTACTTC.

The chain has TRBV3-1 and TRBJ2-1; 9 nucleotides match TRBD2. Germline V gene data show CDR1 as LGHDT and CDR2 as YNNKEL (reference sequence). This CDR3 comprises 16 residues. V was clipped by 5 bases and J by 6 bases; unmatched bases: 11. The CDR3, as DNA: TGTGCCAGCAGCTCATTCCTCCTAGCGGGGACCAATGAGCAGTTCTTC. Translating gives CASSSFLLAGTNEQFF.

In its sample, this clonotype was seen once. A read error may produce the germline difference seen at one junction end. This chain links TRBV7-2 with TRBJ1-2; 8 bases fit TRBD1. Germline values: CDR1 SGHTA, CDR2 FQGNSA. The CDR3 contains 13 residues. CDR3 protein: CASSRRMDREVDF. The CDR3, as DNA: TGTGCCAGCAGCAGGAGAATGGACAGGGAGGTTGATTTC.

The rearrangement uses TRBV4-1 and TRBJ2-7; the D gene is possibly TRBD2 (5 bases). The CDR3 totals 16 residues. V was pared by 2 bases and J by 5 bases, with 19 bases between. Germline V gene lookup returns CDR1 MGHRA and CDR2 YSYEKL. The CDR3 spells CASSQTPERAQHEQYF. The DNA of the CDR3 is TGCGCCAGCAGCCAAACCCCCGAGAGGGCTCAACACGAGCAGTACTTC.

The chain carries TRBV4-2 and TRBJ2-2; 8 bases match TRBD1. After removal of 1 base from V and 7 bases from J, the junction contained 11 bases not matched to a gene. This CDR3 spans 17 amino acids. The V gene's germline CDR1 is LGHNA and CDR2 YNFKEQ. The CDR3 loop is CASSQVPTGGSHGELFF. CDR3 in DNA: TGTGCCAGCAGCCAAGTCCCAACAGGGGGTAGTCACGGGGAGCTGTTTTTT.

This clonotype has more than one count but fewer than ten. The genes are TRBV2 and TRBJ1-2; 7 bases are shared with TRBD1. This CDR3 spans 14 amino acids. Germline V gene lookup returns CDR1 SNHLY and CDR2 FYNNEI. The J segment lost 2 bases and the V segment lost 0 bases, leaving 0 bases of the junction unmatched. This CDR3 reads CASSEAGGNYGYTF. CDR3 nucleotide sequence: TGTGCCAGCAGTGAAGCAGGGGGCAACTATGGCTACACCTTC.

This clonotype came up a few times. V usage is TRBV2 and J usage is TRBJ1-5, with D maybe TRBD1 (6 bases). Trimming cost V 7 bases and J 3 bases, with 10 bases left between them. CDR1 is SNHLY, CDR2 FYNNEI, per germline. The CDR3 runs to 13 residues. The CDR3 DNA sequence: TGTGCCAGCAACCGGGACAACAATCAGCCCCAGCATTTT. This codes for CASNRDNNQPQHF.

The sample holds a few counts of this clonotype. V is TRBV19 and J is TRBJ2-2; D is perhaps TRBD1 (6 bases). The CDR3 extends over 14 amino acids. Between the trimmed V and J ends, which lost 2 bases and 6 bases, there was a span of 10 bases. Germline V gene lookup returns CDR1 LNHDA and CDR2 SQIVND (reference sequence). Here the CDR3 reads CASSITQGPGELFF. The DNA for the CDR3 is TGTGCCAGTAGTATAACACAGGGTCCCGGGGAGCTGTTTTTT.

This chain's CDR3 is CSVEIAGAGNEQFF. The CDR3 DNA sequence: TGCAGCGTTGAGATTGCGGGAGCGGGGAATGAGCAGTTCTTC. The chain has TRBV29-1 and TRBJ2-1; 7 nucleotides match TRBD2. The V gene end was trimmed by 3 bases and the J gene end by 7 bases; junction bases not matched to a gene: 9. Germline CDR1 SQVTM, CDR2 ANQGSEA. The CDR3 has 14 residues.

This clonotype showed up many times. This rearrangement joins TRBV20-1 to TRBJ1-3; no reliable D call. Trimming removed 7 bases at V and 0 bases at J, with 10 bases between. The CDR3 has 13 residues. Germline-derived CDR1 and CDR2 are DFQATT and SNEGSKA (reference sequence). The CDR3 coding sequence is TGCAGTGTCAGCGGAGTCTCTGGAAACACCATATATTTT. Translated: CSVSGVSGNTIYF.

The chain joins TRBV29-1 to TRBJ1-1, with TRBD1 matching 8 bases. With 4 bases clipped from V and 4 bases from J, the junction kept 17 bases outside the gene matches. The CDR3 extends over 17 amino acids. Per the germline V gene, CDR1 is SQVTM and CDR2 is ANQGSEA. Here the CDR3 reads CSVVGTGSRGGSTEAFF. For the CDR3, the DNA is TGCAGCGTTGTGGGGACAGGATCTCGGGGTGGGAGCACTGAAGCTTTCTTT.

The chain has TRBV20-1 and TRBJ1-3; 9 bases agree with TRBD1. After removal of 0 bases from V and 4 bases from J, the junction contained 4 bases not matched to a gene. CDR3 length: 15 amino acids. Germline lookup yields CDR1 DFQATT and CDR2 SNEGSKA (reference sequence). The CDR3 loop is CSARDPGTGGNTIYF. In nucleotides, the CDR3 is TGCAGTGCTAGAGACCCCGGGACAGGGGGAAACACCATATATTTT.

This clonotype was counted between two and nine times. This chain joins TRBV11-2 and TRBJ2-7; no firm D call. CDR1 SGHAT and CDR2 FQNNGV come from the germline V gene. V gave up 8 bases and J gave up 6 bases, with 11 bases separating them. This CDR3 has 11 residues. The CDR3 spells CASHSLAEQYF. The CDR3 DNA reads as TGTGCCAGCCACTCTTTGGCCGAGCAGTACTTC.

The chain links TRBV7-2 to TRBJ1-5; TRBD1 matches 7 bases. The CDR3 has 14 residues. V shed 1 base and J 15 bases; nucleotides not matched to a gene: 12. Germline V gives CDR1 SGHTA, CDR2 FQGNSA. Here the CDR3 reads CASSLDGHRGYRHF. The CDR3 region has the DNA TGTGCCAGCAGCTTAGACGGGCACAGGGGATATAGGCATTTT. The whole variable domain, filled in from reference TRBV7-2 and TRBJ1-5, reads GAGVSQSPSNKVTEKGKDVELRCDPISGHTALYWYRQSLGQGLEFLIYFQGNSAPDKSGLPSDRFSAERTGGSVSTLTIQRTQQEDSAVYLCASSLDGHRGYRHFGDGTRLSIL.

The chain employs TRBV2 and TRBJ1-2, with 7 bases aligning to TRBD1. The CDR3 has 14 amino acids. With 11 bases clipped from V and 7 bases from J, the junction kept 16 bases outside the gene matches. CDR1 and CDR2 from the germline V gene are SNHLY and FYNNEI. CDR3 in amino acids: CAQQAQTGTLGYTF. The CDR3 DNA follows: TGTGCCCAGCAGGCTCAGACAGGGACCCTTGGCTACACCTTC.

This clonotype occurred many times. In nucleotides, the CDR3 is TGCAGTGCCGCAGACAGGGCCTGGGAGACCCAGTACTTC. Its protein is CSAADRAWETQYF. The genes are TRBV20-1 and TRBJ2-5; 7 nucleotides agree with TRBD1. This CDR3 spans 13 amino acids. V shed 6 bases and J 5 bases; nucleotides not matched to a gene: 9. Germline V CDR1 and CDR2: DFQATT, SNEGSKA (reference sequence).

The chain couples TRBV6-1 to TRBJ2-7; TRBD1 is a possible D gene (5 bases). The CDR3 length is 15 residues. The V end was cut by 6 bases, the J end by 3 bases, with 18 bases between. CDR1 MNHNS and CDR2 SASEGT come from the germline V gene. The CDR3 nucleotides read TGTGCCAGCAGACCCGCCTGGGGCGAGTTCTACGAGCAGTACTTC. Protein product: CASRPAWGEFYEQYF.

This clonotype was counted between two and nine times. V gene TRBV29-1 combines with J gene TRBJ1-2, with 9 nucleotides matching TRBD1. The CDR3 spans 15 residues. Germline CDR1 is SQVTM and CDR2 is ANQGSEA. V trimming: 5 bases; J trimming: 8 bases; junction bases outside the gene matches: 15. The CDR3 DNA follows: TGCAGCGTTCTCGCCACACCACAGGGGGCAAGAGGCTACACCTTC. Its protein product is CSVLATPQGARGYTF.

This clonotype was counted many times. The CDR3 DNA sequence: TGCGCCAGCAGCTCCGCCGGACCGCGGAACACCGGGGAGCTGTTTTTT. This codes for CASSSAGPRNTGELFF. V gene TRBV5-1 combines with J gene TRBJ2-2; D not certain. Germline loops: CDR1 SGHRS, CDR2 YFSETQ. The CDR3 runs 16 residues. With 3 bases removed from V and 1 base from J, the gap between germline ends came to 13 bases.

This clonotype was counted only a few times. The chain couples TRBV20-1 to TRBJ1-1; a weak D match, TRBD1 (5 bases). V shed 5 bases and J shed 0 bases, with 16 bases lying between them. CDR1 is DFQATT, CDR2 SNEGSKA, per germline (reference sequence). This CDR3 spans 15 amino acids. DNA of the CDR3: TGCAGTGCTGACGGACCGACAGTCTTGAACACTGAAGCTTTCTTT. Translating gives CSADGPTVLNTEAFF.

This clonotype was counted between two and nine times. CDR3 loop: CASRAGGIGQYF. CDR3 DNA sequence: TGTGCCAGCAGGGCGGGAGGTATCGGGCAGTACTTC. The chain joins TRBV28 to TRBJ2-7; 8 positions agree with TRBD2. The CDR3 has 12 amino acids. V shed 6 bases, J shed 9 bases, and the junction held 7 bases outside the gene matches. Germline V gene sequence: CDR1 MDHEN, CDR2 SYDVKM.

This clonotype was seen ten or more times. This chain connects TRBV24-1 to TRBJ2-5; 8 nucleotides match TRBD1. V was pared by 3 bases and J by 1 base, with 9 bases of the junction left unmatched. Germline CDR1 KGHDR, CDR2 SFDVKD. The CDR3 contains 17 residues. The CDR3 is CATSDPETGATQETQYF. In DNA form, the CDR3 reads TGTGCCACCAGTGATCCCGAGACAGGGGCTACCCAAGAGACCCAGTACTTC.

Concerning this clonotype itself: A much bigger clone sits one base away, suggesting this may be a read error. This chain joins TRBV29-1 and TRBJ2-3; D is ambiguous. V was clipped by 4 bases and J by 3 bases, with 14 bases between them. Germline loops: CDR1 SQVTM, CDR2 ANQGSEA. The CDR3 contains 14 residues. In DNA, the CDR3 is TGCAGCGTTGTGCAGTCTTATAGAACAGATACGCAGTATTTT. Translation: CSVVQSYRTDTQYF.

The chain is built from TRBV20-1 and TRBJ2-5; unclear D gene. Germline lookup yields CDR1 DFQATT and CDR2 SNEGSKA (reference sequence). The V end was cut by 3 bases, the J end by 7 bases, with 18 bases between. The CDR3 contains 14 residues. The CDR3 DNA is TGCAGTGCTAGCGGTCCCGTAGCCCCCCGGACCCAGTACTTC. The encoded protein is CSASGPVAPRTQYF.